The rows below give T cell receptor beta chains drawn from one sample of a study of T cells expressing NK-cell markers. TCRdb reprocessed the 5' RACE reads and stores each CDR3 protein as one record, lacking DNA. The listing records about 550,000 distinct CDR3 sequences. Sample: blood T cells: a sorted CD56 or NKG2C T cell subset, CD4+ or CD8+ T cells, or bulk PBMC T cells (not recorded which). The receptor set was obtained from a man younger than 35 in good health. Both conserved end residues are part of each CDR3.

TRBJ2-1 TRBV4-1 CASSLPADSYNEQFF
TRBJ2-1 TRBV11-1 CASSLEGQGLSRYEQFF
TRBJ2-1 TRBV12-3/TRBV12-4 CASSPSTGLQLYNEQFF
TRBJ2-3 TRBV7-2 CASSLPQWDTRTDTQYF
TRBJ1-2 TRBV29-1 CSVDGGGLDGYTF
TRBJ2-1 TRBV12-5 CASGITPNEQFF
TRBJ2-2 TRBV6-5 CASSFLSRVAGELFF
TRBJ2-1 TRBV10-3 CAISGGTGDANEQFF
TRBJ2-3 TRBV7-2 CASSDQPGLATDTQYF
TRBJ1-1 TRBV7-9 CASSSTGRNTEAFF
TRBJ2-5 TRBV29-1 CSVSVLGPSRKTQYF
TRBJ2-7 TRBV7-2 CASSPGAGRGEQYF
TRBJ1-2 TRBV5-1 CASSSTGMDYGYTF
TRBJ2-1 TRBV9 CASSVAPVEAEQFF
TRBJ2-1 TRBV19 CASSIVRDNEQFF
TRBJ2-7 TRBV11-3 CASSLDLSLASEQYF
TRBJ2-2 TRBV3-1 CASSQEHGSYGELFF
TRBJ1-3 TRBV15 CATSRNRGFSGNTIYF
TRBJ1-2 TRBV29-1 CSVTSDRYGYTF
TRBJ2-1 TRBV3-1 CASSLITGLPYNEQFF
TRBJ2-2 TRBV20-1 CSARDIRGTGELFF
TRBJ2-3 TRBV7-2 CASSLADGRIPDTQYF
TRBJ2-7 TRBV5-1 CASSFGAQGGTYF
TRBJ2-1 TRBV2 CASSGVSGSSYNEQFF
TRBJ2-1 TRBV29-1 CSVDGELLNEQFF
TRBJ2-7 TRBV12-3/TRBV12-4 CASSRVRESEQYF
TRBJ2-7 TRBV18 CASSSGQGARVEQYF
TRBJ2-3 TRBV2 CASSAGLGTDTQYF
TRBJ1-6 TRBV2 CASSEIVGTGKSPLHF
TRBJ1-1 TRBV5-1 CASRYDRGPEAFF
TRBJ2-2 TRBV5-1 CASSLDGLLNTGELFF
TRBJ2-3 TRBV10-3 CAISEGLAGTDTQYF
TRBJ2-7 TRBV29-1 CSVLGRSDEQYF
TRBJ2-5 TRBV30 CAWSLQGQETQYF
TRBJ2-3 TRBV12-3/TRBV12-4 CASRGLAGGPATDTQYF
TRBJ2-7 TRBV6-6 CASSLQEYYEQYF
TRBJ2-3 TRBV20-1 CSARGRGLAASTDTQYF
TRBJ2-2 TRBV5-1 CASSFSGGGTGELFF
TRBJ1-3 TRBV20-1 CSARNLLRGAIYF
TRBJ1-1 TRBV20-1 CSATKMKEQGPEAFF
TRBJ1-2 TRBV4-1 CASSQNPNYGYTF
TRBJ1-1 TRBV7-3 CASSLNRGRGEDTEAFF
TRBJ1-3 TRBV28 CASRVSGNTIYF
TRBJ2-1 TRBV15 CATSSVRWNEQFF
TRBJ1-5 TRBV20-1 CSPRGLASNQPQHF
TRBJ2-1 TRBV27 CASTGLAAPRRYEQFF
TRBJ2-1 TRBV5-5 CASSLFLLADEQFF
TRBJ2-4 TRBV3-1 CASSQGKIREWYF
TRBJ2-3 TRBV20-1 CSASRLADTDTQYF
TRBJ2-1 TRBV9 CASSPRLAGTEQFF
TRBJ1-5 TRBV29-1 CSVVGERGQPQHF